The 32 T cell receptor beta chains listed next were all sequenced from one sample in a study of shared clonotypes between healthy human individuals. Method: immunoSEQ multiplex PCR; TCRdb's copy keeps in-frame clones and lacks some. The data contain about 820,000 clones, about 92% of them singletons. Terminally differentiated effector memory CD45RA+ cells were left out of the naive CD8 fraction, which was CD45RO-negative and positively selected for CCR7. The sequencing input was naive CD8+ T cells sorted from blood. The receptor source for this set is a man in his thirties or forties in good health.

The CDR3 sequence is CASRLAGKIDTQYF. DNA of the CDR3: TGTGCAAGTCGCTTAGCGGGGAAAATAGATACGCAGTATTTT. The chain has TRBV12-2 and TRBJ2-3. TRBV12-2 is listed as a pseudogene. This CDR3 contains 14 residues.

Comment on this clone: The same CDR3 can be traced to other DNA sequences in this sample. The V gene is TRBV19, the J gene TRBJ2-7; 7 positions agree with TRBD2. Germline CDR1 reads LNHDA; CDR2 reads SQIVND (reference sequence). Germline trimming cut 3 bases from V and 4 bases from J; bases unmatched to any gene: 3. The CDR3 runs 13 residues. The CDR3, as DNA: TGTGCCAGTAGTATTCGAGCGGGGTACGAGCAGTACTTC. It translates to CASSIRAGYEQYF.

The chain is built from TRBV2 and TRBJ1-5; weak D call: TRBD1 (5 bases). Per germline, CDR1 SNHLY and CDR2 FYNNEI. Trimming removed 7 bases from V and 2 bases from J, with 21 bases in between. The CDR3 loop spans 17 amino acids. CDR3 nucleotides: TGTGCCAGCACGGGCGGGGAGACAGCGTGGCGCAATCAGCCCCAGCATTTT. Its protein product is CASTGGETAWRNQPQHF. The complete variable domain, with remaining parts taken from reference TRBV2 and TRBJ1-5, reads EPEVTQTPSHQVTQMGQEVILRCVPISNHLYFYWYRQILGQKVEFLVSFYNNEISEKSEIFDDQFSVERPDGSNFTLKIRSTKLEDSAMYFCASTGGETAWRNQPQHFGDGTRLSIL.

The CDR3 is CASSEFDRAGEKLFF. The CDR3 nucleotides are TGTGCCAGCAGTGAGTTCGACAGGGCAGGAGAAAAACTGTTTTTT. This chain uses TRBV2 with TRBJ1-4; 7 bases align to TRBD1. The CDR3 spans 15 residues. V lost 3 bases and J lost 8; bases outside the gene matches: 9. Germline CDR1 SNHLY, CDR2 FYNNEI.

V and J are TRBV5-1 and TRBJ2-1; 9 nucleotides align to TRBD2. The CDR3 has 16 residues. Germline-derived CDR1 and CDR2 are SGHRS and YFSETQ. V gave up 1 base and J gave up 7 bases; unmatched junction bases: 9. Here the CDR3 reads CASSLFTSGLGNEQFF. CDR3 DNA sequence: TGCGCCAGCAGCTTGTTTACTAGCGGGCTCGGGAATGAGCAGTTCTTC.

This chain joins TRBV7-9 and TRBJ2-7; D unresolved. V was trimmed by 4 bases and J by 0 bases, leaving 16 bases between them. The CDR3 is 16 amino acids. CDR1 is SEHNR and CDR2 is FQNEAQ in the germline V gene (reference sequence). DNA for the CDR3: TGTGCCAGCAGCTCCACCCGCGTAGGTCCCTCCTACGAGCAGTACTTC. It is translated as CASSSTRVGPSYEQYF.

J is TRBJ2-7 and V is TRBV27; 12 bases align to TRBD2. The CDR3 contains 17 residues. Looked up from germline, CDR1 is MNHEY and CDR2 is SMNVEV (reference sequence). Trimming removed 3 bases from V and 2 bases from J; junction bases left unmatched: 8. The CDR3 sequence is CASSFGLRTSGAYEQYF. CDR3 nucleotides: TGTGCCAGCAGTTTCGGGCTAAGGACTAGCGGGGCCTACGAGCAGTACTTC.

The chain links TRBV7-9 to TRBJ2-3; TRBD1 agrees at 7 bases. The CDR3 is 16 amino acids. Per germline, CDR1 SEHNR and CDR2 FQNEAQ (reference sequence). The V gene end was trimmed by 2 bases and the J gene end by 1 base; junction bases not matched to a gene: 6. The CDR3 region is CASSLPQGVGTDTQYF. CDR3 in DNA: TGTGCCAGCAGCTTACCCCAGGGGGTAGGCACAGATACGCAGTATTTT.

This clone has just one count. DNA for the CDR3: TGTGCCAGCGGCGGCAATGGAAACACCATATATTTT. The encoded protein is CASGGNGNTIYF. The chain combines TRBV6-6 with TRBJ1-3; unclear D gene. Trimming left V 8 bases short and J 3 bases short, with 8 bases between. The CDR3 consists of 12 residues. Germline CDR1 reads MNHNY; CDR2 reads SVGAGI (reference sequence).

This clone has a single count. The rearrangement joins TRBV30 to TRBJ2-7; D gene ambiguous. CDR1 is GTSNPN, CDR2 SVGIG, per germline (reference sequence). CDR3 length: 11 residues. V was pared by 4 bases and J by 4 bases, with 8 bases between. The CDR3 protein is CAWNEDYEQYF. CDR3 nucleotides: TGTGCCTGGAATGAAGATTACGAGCAGTACTTC.

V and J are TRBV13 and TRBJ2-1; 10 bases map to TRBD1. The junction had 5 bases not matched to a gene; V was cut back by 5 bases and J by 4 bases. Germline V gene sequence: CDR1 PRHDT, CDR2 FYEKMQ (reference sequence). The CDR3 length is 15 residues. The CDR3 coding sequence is TGTGCCAGCAGCCTGTCGGGACAGGGGTACAATGAGCAGTTCTTC. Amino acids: CASSLSGQGYNEQFF.

This chain's CDR3 is CASSPSLGTSDSYEQYF. The CDR3 nucleotides read TGTGCCAGCAGCCCCTCTCTAGGGACTAGCGACTCCTACGAGCAGTACTTC. The V call is TRBV9, the J call TRBJ2-7, with 10 bases identical to TRBD2. The CDR3 has 17 amino acids. The V gene's germline CDR1 is SGDLS and CDR2 YYNGEE. V trimming: 4 bases; J trimming: 0 bases; junction bases outside the gene matches: 10.

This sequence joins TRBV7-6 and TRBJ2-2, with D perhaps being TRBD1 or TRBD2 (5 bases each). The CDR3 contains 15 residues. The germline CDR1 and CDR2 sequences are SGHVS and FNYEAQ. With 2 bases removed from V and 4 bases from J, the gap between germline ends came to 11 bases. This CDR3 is CASSLRGAGTGELFF. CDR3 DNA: TGTGCCAGCAGCTTACGAGGGGCGGGCACCGGGGAGCTGTTTTTT.

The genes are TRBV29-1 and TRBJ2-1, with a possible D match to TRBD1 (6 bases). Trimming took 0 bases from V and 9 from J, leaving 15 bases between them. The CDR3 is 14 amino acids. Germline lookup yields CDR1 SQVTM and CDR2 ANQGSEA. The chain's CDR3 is CSVEEPQGKGEQFF. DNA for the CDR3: TGCAGCGTTGAAGAGCCCCAGGGGAAAGGTGAGCAGTTCTTC.

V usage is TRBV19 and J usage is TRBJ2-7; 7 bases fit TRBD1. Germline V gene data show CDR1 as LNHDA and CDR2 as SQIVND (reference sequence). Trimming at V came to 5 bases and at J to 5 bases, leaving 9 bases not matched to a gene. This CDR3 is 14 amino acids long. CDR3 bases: TGTGCCAGTAGTTCACAGGGGCCTCCGGACGAGCAGTACTTC. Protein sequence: CASSSQGPPDEQYF.

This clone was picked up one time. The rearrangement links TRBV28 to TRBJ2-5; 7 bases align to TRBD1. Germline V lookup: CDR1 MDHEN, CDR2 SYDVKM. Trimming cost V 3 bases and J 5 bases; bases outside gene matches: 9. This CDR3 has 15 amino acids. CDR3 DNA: TGTGCCAGCAGTTTCCACAGGGGTAGTGGGGAGACCCAGTACTTC. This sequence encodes CASSFHRGSGETQYF.

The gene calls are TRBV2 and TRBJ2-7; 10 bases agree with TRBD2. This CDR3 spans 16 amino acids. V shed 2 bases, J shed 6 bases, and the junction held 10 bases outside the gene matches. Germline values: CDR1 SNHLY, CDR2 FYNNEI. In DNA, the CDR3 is TGTGCCAGCAGTGAACTCGAAGCGGGAGGGCCGAGCGAGCAGTACTTC. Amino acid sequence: CASSELEAGGPSEQYF.

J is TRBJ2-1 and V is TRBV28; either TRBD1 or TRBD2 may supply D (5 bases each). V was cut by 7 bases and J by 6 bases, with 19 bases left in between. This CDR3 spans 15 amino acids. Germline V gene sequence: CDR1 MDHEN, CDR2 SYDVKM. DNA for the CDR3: TGTGCCAGCACCAGCGGACAAACCGCTGTCAATGAGCAGTTCTTC. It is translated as CASTSGQTAVNEQFF.

For the CDR3, the DNA is TGCGCCAGCAGCCAAGAGGGGTATGGGGGAGTCTACGAGCAGTACTTC. It specifies CASSQEGYGGVYEQYF. The chain couples TRBV4-1 to TRBJ2-7, with D perhaps being TRBD1 or TRBD2 (5 bases each). The length of the CDR3 is 16 residues. V was trimmed by 0 bases and J by 3 bases, leaving 15 bases between them. Per germline, CDR1 MGHRA and CDR2 YSYEKL.

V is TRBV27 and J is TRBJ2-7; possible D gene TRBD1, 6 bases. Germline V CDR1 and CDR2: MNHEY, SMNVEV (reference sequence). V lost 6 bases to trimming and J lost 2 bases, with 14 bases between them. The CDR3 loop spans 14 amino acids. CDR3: CASSSPDRAYEQYF. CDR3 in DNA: TGTGCCAGCAGCTCTCCGGACAGAGCCTACGAGCAGTACTTC.

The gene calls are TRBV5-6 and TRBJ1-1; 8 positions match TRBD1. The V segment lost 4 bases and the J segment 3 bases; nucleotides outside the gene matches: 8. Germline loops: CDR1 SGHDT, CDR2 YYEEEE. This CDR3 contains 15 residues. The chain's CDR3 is CASSARQGTDTEAFF. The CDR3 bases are TGTGCCAGCAGCGCAAGACAGGGGACGGACACTGAAGCTTTCTTT.

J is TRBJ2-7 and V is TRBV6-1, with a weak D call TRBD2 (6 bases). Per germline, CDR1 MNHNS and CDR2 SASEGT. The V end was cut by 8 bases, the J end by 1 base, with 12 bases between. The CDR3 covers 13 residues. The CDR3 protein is CASEGRGSYEQYF. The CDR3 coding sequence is TGTGCCAGCGAGGGCCGGGGGTCCTACGAGCAGTACTTC.

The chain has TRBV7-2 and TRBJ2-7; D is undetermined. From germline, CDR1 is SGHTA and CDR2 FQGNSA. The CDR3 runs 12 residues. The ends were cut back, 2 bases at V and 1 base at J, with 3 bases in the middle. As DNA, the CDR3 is TGTGCCAGCAGCTTAATATCCTACGAGCAGTACTTC. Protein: CASSLISYEQYF. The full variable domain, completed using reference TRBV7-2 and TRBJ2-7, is GAGVSQSPSNKVTEKGKDVELRCDPISGHTALYWYRQSLGQGLEFLIYFQGNSAPDKSGLPSDRFSAERTGGSVSTLTIQRTQQEDSAVYLCASSLISYEQYFGPGTRLTVT.

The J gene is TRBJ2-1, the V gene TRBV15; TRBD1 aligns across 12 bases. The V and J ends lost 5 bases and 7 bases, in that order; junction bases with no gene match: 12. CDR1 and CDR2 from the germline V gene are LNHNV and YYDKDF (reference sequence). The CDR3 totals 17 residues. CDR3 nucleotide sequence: TGTGCCACCAGCGGGCCCCAGGGACAGGGGGCGCAGAATGAGCAGTTCTTC. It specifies CATSGPQGQGAQNEQFF.

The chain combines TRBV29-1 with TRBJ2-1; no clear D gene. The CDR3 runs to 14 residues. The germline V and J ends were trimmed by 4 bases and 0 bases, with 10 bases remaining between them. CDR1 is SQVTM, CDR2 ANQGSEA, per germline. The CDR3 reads CSVVGWSSYNEQFF. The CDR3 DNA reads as TGCAGCGTTGTTGGGTGGAGCTCCTACAATGAGCAGTTCTTC.

CDR3 sequence reads: CASSYSERIGGETQYF. CDR3 nucleotide sequence: TGTGCCAGCAGTTACTCAGAGCGGATTGGAGGGGAGACCCAGTACTTC. V is TRBV6-5 and J is TRBJ2-5; perhaps TRBD2 as D (6 bases). The V gene lost 0 bases and the J gene lost 5 bases, with 16 bases spanning the gap. The germline V gene encodes CDR1 MNHEY and CDR2 SVGAGI. This CDR3 contains 16 residues.

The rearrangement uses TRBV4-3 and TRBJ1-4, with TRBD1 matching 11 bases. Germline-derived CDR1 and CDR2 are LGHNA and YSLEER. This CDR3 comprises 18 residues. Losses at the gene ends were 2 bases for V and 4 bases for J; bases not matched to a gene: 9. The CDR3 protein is CASSQLPGQGAINEKLFF. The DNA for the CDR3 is TGCGCCAGCAGCCAATTACCCGGACAGGGGGCGATTAATGAAAAACTGTTTTTT.

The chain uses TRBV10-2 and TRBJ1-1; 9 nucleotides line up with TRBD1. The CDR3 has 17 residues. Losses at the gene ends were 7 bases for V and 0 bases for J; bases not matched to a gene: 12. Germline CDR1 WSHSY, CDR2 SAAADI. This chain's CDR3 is CASNNGQGNFMNTEAFF. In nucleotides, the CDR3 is TGCGCCAGCAATAACGGACAGGGGAATTTTATGAACACTGAAGCTTTCTTT.

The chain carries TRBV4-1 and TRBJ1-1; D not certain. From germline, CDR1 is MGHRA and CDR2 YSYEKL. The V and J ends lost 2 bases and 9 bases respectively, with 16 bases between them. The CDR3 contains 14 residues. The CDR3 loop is CASSQPSGLNQAFF. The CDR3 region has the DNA TGCGCCAGCAGCCAACCTTCAGGCTTAAATCAAGCTTTCTTT.

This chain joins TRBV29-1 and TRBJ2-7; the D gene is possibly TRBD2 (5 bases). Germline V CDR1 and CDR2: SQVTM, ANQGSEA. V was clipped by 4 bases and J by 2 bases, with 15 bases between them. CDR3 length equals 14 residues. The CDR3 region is CSVGRLGGTYEQYF. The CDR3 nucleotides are TGCAGCGTTGGGAGGTTGGGTGGAACCTACGAGCAGTACTTC.

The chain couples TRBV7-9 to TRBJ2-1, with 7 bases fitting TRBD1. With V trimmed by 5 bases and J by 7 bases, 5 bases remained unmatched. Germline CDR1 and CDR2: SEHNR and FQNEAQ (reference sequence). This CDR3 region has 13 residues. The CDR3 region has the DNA TGTGCCAGCAGCCCCCCGACAGGGAATGAGCAGTTCTTC. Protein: CASSPPTGNEQFF.

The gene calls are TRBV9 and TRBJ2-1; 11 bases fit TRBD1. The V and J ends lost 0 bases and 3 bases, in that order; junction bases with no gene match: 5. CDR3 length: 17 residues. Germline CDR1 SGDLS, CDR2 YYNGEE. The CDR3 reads CASSVDTGTGGYNEQFF. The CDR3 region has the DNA TGTGCCAGCAGCGTAGATACGGGGACAGGGGGCTACAATGAGCAGTTCTTC.